This TCR beta chain comes out of a study of post-analysis software for immune sequencing data. Study as a whole: The study covered relapsing-remitting, secondary progressive and progressive-relapsing courses of multiple sclerosis. Notes on the study in general: Multiple sclerosis was associated with a significant reduction in normalized Chao1 diversity relative to controls. Comparison of patients with controls showed roughly five TRBV segments more frequent in patients, TRBV5-6, TRBV5-1 and TRBV20-1 among them.

The CDR3 runs to 15 residues. From germline, CDR1 is SEHNR and CDR2 FQNEAQ (reference sequence). Trimming shortened V by 5 bases and J by 0 bases, and 10 bases separated the two germline ends. TCR beta cDNA libraries included unique molecular identifiers. Some 500,000 cDNA molecules were recovered from an input of roughly 0.85 to 10 million T cells. TCRdb re-called the PCR reads through MiXCR, storing one row per CDR3 protein. The data show 700,000 to 900,000 distinct CDR3 sequences, 40% to 55% seen once. This clonotype was found a few times. No antigen is known for it. This chain connects TRBV7-9 to TRBJ1-4; D not certain. Sequencing used blood. This TCR was recovered from a girl between 5 and 17 years old with multiple sclerosis. The CDR3 region is CASSRGRTTNEKLFF. In nucleotides, the CDR3 is TGTGCCAGCAGCCGCGGCAGGACAACTAATGAAAAACTGTTTTTT.